A single sample is the source of the 5 T cell receptor beta chains below, sequenced in a study of cytomegalovirus exposure and HLA in healthy donors. This PCR relied on a set of 60 Vbeta primers and 13 Jbeta primers. Profiling relied on immunoSEQ multiplex PCR, and the TCRdb table lists in-frame clones only, not all of them. The data show about 190,000 clones, with 65% to 75% seen just once and about 4.8% held by the top ten. The sample consisted of PBMCs. The receptors originated from a man under 40 in good health and CMV-seropositive.

The genes are TRBV5-1 and TRBJ2-3; D is unclear. Trimming stripped 0 bases from V and 2 bases from J, with 7 bases between. Germline V gene data show CDR1 as SGHRS and CDR2 as YFSETQ. The CDR3 loop spans 14 amino acids. CDR3 in amino acids: CASSLASFTDTQYF. CDR3 sequence (DNA): TGCGCCAGCAGCTTGGCGAGTTTCACAGATACGCAGTATTTT.

The chain uses TRBV30 and TRBJ1-4; no clear D gene. Trimming left V 0 bases short and J 8 bases short, with 19 bases between. Germline V CDR1 and CDR2: GTSNPN, SVGIG (reference sequence). The CDR3 has 16 residues. The CDR3, as DNA: TGTGCCTGGAGTGTACGGTGGTATGGGCCGGGGGAAAAACTGTTTTTT. It translates to CAWSVRWYGPGEKLFF.

V is TRBV4-2 and J is TRBJ1-1; 8 nucleotides line up with TRBD1. This CDR3 has 15 amino acids. CDR1 is LGHNA, CDR2 YNFKEQ, per germline. The junction had 4 bases not matched to a gene; V was cut back by 4 bases and J by 0 bases. This chain's CDR3 is CASSPSQGVNTEAFF. CDR3 coding DNA: TGTGCCAGCAGCCCCTCACAGGGGGTGAACACTGAAGCTTTCTTT.

This clone was counted between two and nine times. CDR3 sequence (DNA): TGTGCCAGCACCGGGAGGGGGGTGGACACTGAAGCTTTCTTT. This encodes CASTGRGVDTEAFF. This chain joins TRBV25-1 and TRBJ1-1, with D perhaps TRBD1 (6 bases). The ends were cut back, 7 bases at V and 3 bases at J, with 15 bases in the middle. The CDR3 runs to 14 residues. CDR1 MGHDK and CDR2 SYGVNS come from the germline V gene. Full variable domain (missing parts from reference TRBV25-1 and TRBJ1-1): EADIYQTPRYLVIGTGKKITLECSQTMGHDKMYWYQQDPGMELHLIHYSYGVNSTEKGDLSSESTVSRIRTEHFPLTLESARPSHTSQYLCASTGRGVDTEAFFGQGTRLTVV.

This chain connects TRBV23-1 to TRBJ2-5; tentatively, D is TRBD1 (5 bases). TRBV23-1 is an open reading frame, and its role is uncertain. Trimming took 4 bases from V and 4 from J, leaving 13 bases between them. The CDR3 consists of 14 residues. CDR3 region: CASSLGHPAETQYF. The CDR3 coding sequence is TGCGCCAGCAGTCTCGGACACCCCGCAGAGACCCAGTACTTC.